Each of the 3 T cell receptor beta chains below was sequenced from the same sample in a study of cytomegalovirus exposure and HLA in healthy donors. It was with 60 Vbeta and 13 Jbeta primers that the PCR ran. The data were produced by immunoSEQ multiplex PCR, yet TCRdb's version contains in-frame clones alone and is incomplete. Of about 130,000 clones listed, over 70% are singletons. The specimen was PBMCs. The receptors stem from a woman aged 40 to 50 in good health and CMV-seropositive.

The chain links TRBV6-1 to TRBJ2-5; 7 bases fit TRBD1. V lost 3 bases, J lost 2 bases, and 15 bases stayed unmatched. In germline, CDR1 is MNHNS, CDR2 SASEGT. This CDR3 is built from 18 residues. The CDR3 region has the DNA TGTGCCAGCAGTGACGAGGGGGCGGCAGTCGACCTACAAGAGACCCAGTACTTC. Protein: CASSDEGAAVDLQETQYF.

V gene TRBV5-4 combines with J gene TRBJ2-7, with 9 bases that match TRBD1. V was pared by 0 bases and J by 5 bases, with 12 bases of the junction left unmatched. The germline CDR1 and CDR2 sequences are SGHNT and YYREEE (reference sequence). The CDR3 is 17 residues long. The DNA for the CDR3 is TGTGCCAGCAGCTTGGAACGAGGGACAGGGACCTACGACGAGCAGTACTTC. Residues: CASSLERGTGTYDEQYF. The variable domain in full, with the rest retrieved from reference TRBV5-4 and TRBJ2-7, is ETGVTQSPTHLIKTRGQQVTLRCSSQSGHNTVSWYQQALGQGPQFIFQYYREEENGRGNFPPRFSGLQFPNYSSELNVNALELDDSALYLCASSLERGTGTYDEQYFGPGTRLTVT.

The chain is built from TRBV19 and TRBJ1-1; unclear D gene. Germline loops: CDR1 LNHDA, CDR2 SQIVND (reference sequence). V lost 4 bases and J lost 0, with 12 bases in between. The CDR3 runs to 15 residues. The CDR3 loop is CASSRSGLMNTEAFF. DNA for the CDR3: TGTGCCAGTAGTAGGTCAGGCCTCATGAACACTGAAGCTTTCTTT.